This T cell receptor beta chain stems from a study of shared clonotypes between healthy human individuals. Study-level information: Each donor had three CD4 naive, three CD4 memory, two CD8 naive and one CD8 memory plate.

Repertoires were generated with immunoSEQ multiplex PCR, while TCRdb's copy carries only in-frame clones and drops some. The repertoire holds more than 2 million clones, with roughly 93% as singletons. As defined, naive CD8 cells were CD45RO-negative and positively selected for CCR7, with terminally differentiated effector memory CD45RA+ cells excluded. Findings of the study overall: The sampled material consisted only of blood, and tissue repertoires are likely to differ.

The V gene lost 5 bases and the J gene lost 2 bases, with 10 bases spanning the gap. CDR1 is SEHNR and CDR2 is FQNEAQ in the germline V gene (reference sequence). This CDR3 comprises 13 residues. In regard to this clone: The antigen remains unidentified.

The clonotype comes from a man aged 18 to 30 in good health. Some clones in this sample may be carry-over from other donors' samples. The sample consisted of naive CD8+ T cells from PBMCs. This chain links TRBV7-9 with TRBJ2-7; weak D call: TRBD2 (5 bases). In DNA, the CDR3 is TGTGCCAGCAGCGCGGACGGGACCTACGAGCAGTACTTC. Translated, it gives CASSADGTYEQYF.